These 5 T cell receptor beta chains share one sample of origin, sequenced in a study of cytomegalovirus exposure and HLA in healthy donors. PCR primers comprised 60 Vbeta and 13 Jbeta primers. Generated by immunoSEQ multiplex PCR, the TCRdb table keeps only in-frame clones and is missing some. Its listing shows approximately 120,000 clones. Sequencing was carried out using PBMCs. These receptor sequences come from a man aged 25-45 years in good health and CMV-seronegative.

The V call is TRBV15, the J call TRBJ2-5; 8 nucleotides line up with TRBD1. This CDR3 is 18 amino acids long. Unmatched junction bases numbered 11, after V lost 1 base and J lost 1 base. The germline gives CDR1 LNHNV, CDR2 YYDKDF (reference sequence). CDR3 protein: CATSRGPQGGGIQETQYF. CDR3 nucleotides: TGTGCCACCAGCAGAGGACCACAGGGGGGCGGAATCCAAGAGACCCAGTACTTC.

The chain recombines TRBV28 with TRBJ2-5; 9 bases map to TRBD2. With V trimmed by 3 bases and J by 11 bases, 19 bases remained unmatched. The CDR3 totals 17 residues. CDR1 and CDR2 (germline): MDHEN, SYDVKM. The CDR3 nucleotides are TGTGCCAGCAGTTTTGATTTAGGGGCCAGCGGGAGGAAAGAGCAGTACTTC. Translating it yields CASSFDLGASGRKEQYF.

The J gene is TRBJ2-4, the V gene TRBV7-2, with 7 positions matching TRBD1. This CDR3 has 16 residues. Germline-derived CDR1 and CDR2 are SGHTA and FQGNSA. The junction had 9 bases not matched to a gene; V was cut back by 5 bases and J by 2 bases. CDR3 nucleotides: TGTGCCAGCAGCAGTGGGGACAGCCTCCCCAAAAACATTCAGTACTTC. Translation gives CASSSGDSLPKNIQYF.

In DNA, the CDR3 is TGTGCCAGCAGTTTTTTCCGGGACAACCTCTCCTACGAGCAGTACTTC. It encodes CASSFFRDNLSYEQYF. This rearrangement joins TRBV6-5 to TRBJ2-7; possibly TRBD1 for D (6 bases). From germline, CDR1 is MNHEY and CDR2 SVGAGI. The CDR3 length is 16 residues. V was shortened by 4 bases and J by 0 bases, with 16 bases between the two germline ends.

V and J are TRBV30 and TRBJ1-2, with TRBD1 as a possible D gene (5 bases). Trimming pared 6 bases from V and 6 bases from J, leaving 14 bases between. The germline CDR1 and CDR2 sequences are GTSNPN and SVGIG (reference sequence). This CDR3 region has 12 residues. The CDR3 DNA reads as TGTGCCTGTCTATGCGGGGACGATGGCTACACCTTC. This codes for CACLCGDDGYTF.